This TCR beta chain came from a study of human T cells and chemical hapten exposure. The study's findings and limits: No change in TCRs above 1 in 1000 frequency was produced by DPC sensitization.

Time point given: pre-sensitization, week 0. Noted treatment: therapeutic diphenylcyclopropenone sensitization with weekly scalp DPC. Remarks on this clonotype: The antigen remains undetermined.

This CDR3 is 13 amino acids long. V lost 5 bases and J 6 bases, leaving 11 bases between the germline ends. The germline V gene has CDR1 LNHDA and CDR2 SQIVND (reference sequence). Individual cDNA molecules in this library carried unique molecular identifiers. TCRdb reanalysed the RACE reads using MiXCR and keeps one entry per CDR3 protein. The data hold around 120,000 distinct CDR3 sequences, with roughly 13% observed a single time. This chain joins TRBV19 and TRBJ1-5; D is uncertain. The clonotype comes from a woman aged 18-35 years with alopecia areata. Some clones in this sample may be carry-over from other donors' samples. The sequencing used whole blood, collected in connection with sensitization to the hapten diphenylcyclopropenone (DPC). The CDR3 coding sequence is TGTGCCAGTAGTGGGTCCGGCGGTCAGCCCCAGCATTTT. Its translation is CASSGSGGQPQHF.